Listed below are T cell receptor beta chains from one sample, sequenced in a study of blood T cell repertoires in COVID-19. This table comes from immunoSEQ multiplex PCR, and its TCRdb copy is limited to in-frame clones, with some not included. This table holds about 21,000 clones, roughly 90% found once. The specimen was peripheral blood. These receptors all stem from a human donor in a cohort sampled during active COVID-19. Each CDR3 is given with its conserved first and last residue. The order of the fields is clone size, D gene, CDR3 length, J gene, V gene, CDR3 DNA, CDR3 protein. D genes are given only for firm matches. Only part of the rows carry a size: once, few, many, or a class if the clone is expanded.

size: few
D: TRBD1
length: 15
J: TRBJ1-2
V: TRBV13
DNA: TGTGCCAGCAGTATCCAGGGGGCGAAGAACTATGGCTACACCTTC
CDR3: CASSIQGAKNYGYTF

size: .
D: TRBD1
length: 17
J: TRBJ1-3
V: TRBV7-3
DNA: TGTGCCAGCAGCTTAGTAGGACAGGGAGCTTACGGAAACACCATATATTTT
CDR3: CASSLVGQGAYGNTIYF

size: .
D: TRBD1
length: 12
J: TRBJ2-4
V: TRBV27
DNA: TGTGCCAGCGTGTCAGGGGGAAACATTCAGTACTTC
CDR3: CASVSGGNIQYF

size: .
D: .
length: 13
J: TRBJ2-7
V: TRBV9
DNA: TGTGCCAGCAGCATCGGACAGGAGGGCGAGCAGTACTTC
CDR3: CASSIGQEGEQYF

size: .
D: TRBD2
length: 17
J: TRBJ2-1
V: TRBV6-4
DNA: TGTGCCAGCAGTTCTCGACTAGCGGGGGGACCTATCAATGAGCAGTTCTTC
CDR3: CASSSRLAGGPINEQFF

size: .
D: TRBD1
length: 14
J: TRBJ1-2
V: TRBV2
DNA: TGTGCCAGCAGGTCTACAGGGGGCAACTATGGCTACACCTTC
CDR3: CASRSTGGNYGYTF

size: .
D: .
length: 16
J: TRBJ1-1
V: TRBV5-5
DNA: TGTGCCAGCAGCTTGGTCTCTGCGGACATGAACACTGAAGCTTTCTTT
CDR3: CASSLVSADMNTEAFF

size: .
D: TRBD1
length: 14
J: TRBJ1-5
V: TRBV6-5
DNA: TGTGCCAGCAGTCGGGACAGCGGCAATCAGCCCCAGCATTTT
CDR3: CASSRDSGNQPQHF

size: .
D: .
length: 15
J: TRBJ1-1
V: TRBV2
DNA: TGTGCCAGCAGGCCTCTCAGGGAACCCAACACTGAAGCTTTCTTT
CDR3: CASRPLREPNTEAFF

size: .
D: TRBD1
length: 17
J: TRBJ1-1
V: TRBV19
DNA: TGTGCCAGTAGAGGCCTAGGGACAGGGTTTAAGTACACTGAAGCTTTCTTT
CDR3: CASRGLGTGFKYTEAFF

size: .
D: .
length: 13
J: TRBJ1-2
V: TRBV27
DNA: TGTGCCAGCAGTTCGAGGGGGAACTATGGCTACACCTTC
CDR3: CASSSRGNYGYTF

size: .
D: TRBD1
length: 15
J: TRBJ2-7
V: TRBV7-9
DNA: TGTGCCAGCAGCTCCGTCCCGGGACAGGGTCACGAGCAGTACTTC
CDR3: CASSSVPGQGHEQYF

size: once
D: TRBD2
length: 18
J: TRBJ2-1
V: TRBV5-4
DNA: TGTGCCACCAAAATGACTAGCGGATCTGCTAGCTCCTACAATGAGCAGTTCTTC
CDR3: CATKMTSGSASSYNEQFF

size: .
D: TRBD1
length: 13
J: TRBJ2-7
V: TRBV5-6
DNA: TGTGCCAGCAGCCGTGGCGTGGGACAGGGAGTTTACTTC
CDR3: CASSRGVGQGVYF

size: .
D: TRBD2
length: 18
J: TRBJ2-1
V: TRBV7-7
DNA: TGTGCCAGCAGCTTAGGGCTAGCGGGGGGGATTTCAAACAATGAGCAGTTCTTC
CDR3: CASSLGLAGGISNNEQFF

size: .
D: .
length: 15
J: TRBJ1-6
V: TRBV7-2
DNA: TGTGCCAGCAGCTTAGTAGCCGATAATAATTCACCCCTCCACTTT
CDR3: CASSLVADNNSPLHF

size: .
D: TRBD1
length: 16
J: TRBJ1-2
V: TRBV7-9
DNA: TGTGCCAGCAGCAATAACCTCGGACAGGCCCCCTATGGCTACACCTTC
CDR3: CASSNNLGQAPYGYTF

size: .
D: .
length: 14
J: TRBJ2-7
V: TRBV2
DNA: TGTGCCAGCAGGGGGACGGAGGGGCCCTACGAGCAGTACTTC
CDR3: CASRGTEGPYEQYF

size: .
D: TRBD1
length: 14
J: TRBJ1-2
V: TRBV18
DNA: TGTGCCAGCTCACTAGACGGGACAGACTATGGCTACACCTTC
CDR3: CASSLDGTDYGYTF

size: .
D: .
length: 12
J: TRBJ2-7
V: TRBV5-4
DNA: TGTGCCAGCAGTCAGGGCCAATACGAGCAGTACTTC
CDR3: CASSQGQYEQYF

size: .
D: .
length: 14
J: TRBJ1-1
V: TRBV11-1
DNA: TGTGCCAGCAGCCTGGCAGGGTTCGGTACTGAAGCTTTCTTT
CDR3: CASSLAGFGTEAFF

size: .
D: TRBD2
length: 14
J: TRBJ2-3
V: TRBV7-9
DNA: TGTGCCAGCAGACGGGGGGAAAGCACAGATACGCAGTATTTT
CDR3: CASRRGESTDTQYF

size: .
D: TRBD1
length: 16
J: TRBJ2-3
V: TRBV4-1
DNA: TGCGCCAGCAGCCCTCTAGGACAGGGGGTCACAGATACGCAGTATTTT
CDR3: CASSPLGQGVTDTQYF

size: .
D: TRBD1
length: 16
J: TRBJ1-1
V: TRBV30
DNA: TGTGCCTGGAGTAGTGAAGGGGGCAGACTGAACACTGAAGCTTTCTTT
CDR3: CAWSSEGGRLNTEAFF

size: .
D: .
length: 14
J: TRBJ1-1
V: TRBV5-1
DNA: TGCGCCAGCCGGGAGTTGCGGGGCGACACTGAAGCTTTCTTT
CDR3: CASRELRGDTEAFF

size: once
D: .
length: 14
J: TRBJ1-2
V: TRBV18
DNA: TGTGCCAGCTCCCGCCCCGAAGGGGGTTATGGCTACACCTTC
CDR3: CASSRPEGGYGYTF

size: .
D: TRBD1
length: 15
J: TRBJ1-6
V: TRBV9
DNA: TGTGCCAGCAGCGGTACCGGGACAGAGAATTCACCCCTCCACTTT
CDR3: CASSGTGTENSPLHF

size: .
D: .
length: 19
J: TRBJ1-6
V: TRBV5-5
DNA: TGTGCCAGCAGCCGGATAGTAACAGGGATAGGGGGTTATAATTCACCCCTCCACTTT
CDR3: CASSRIVTGIGGYNSPLHF

size: .
D: TRBD1
length: 18
J: TRBJ1-2
V: TRBV7-9
DNA: TGTGCCAGCAGCTTAGCGGACAGGTCATCGTTCGCGGACTATGGCTACACCTTC
CDR3: CASSLADRSSFADYGYTF

size: .
D: TRBD2
length: 15
J: TRBJ2-1
V: TRBV4-2
DNA: TGTGCCAGCAGCCCTAGCGGGGGGAACTACAATGAGCAGTTCTTC
CDR3: CASSPSGGNYNEQFF

size: .
D: TRBD1
length: 16
J: TRBJ1-1
V: TRBV30
DNA: TGTGCCTGGAGCTTTGACAGGGGCCCGGGAATTTCTGAAGCTTTCTTT
CDR3: CAWSFDRGPGISEAFF

size: .
D: TRBD1
length: 15
J: TRBJ1-1
V: TRBV29-1
DNA: TGCAGCGTTGTTGGGGGACAGGGGGCTTCCACTGAAGCTTTCTTT
CDR3: CSVVGGQGASTEAFF

size: .
D: TRBD2
length: 15
J: TRBJ2-1
V: TRBV7-9
DNA: TGTGCCAGCACCTCCAGGCGGGGGGCCTACAATGAGCAGTTCTTC
CDR3: CASTSRRGAYNEQFF

size: few
D: .
length: 11
J: TRBJ1-1
V: TRBV20-1
DNA: TGCAGTGCTAGAATAGACACTGAAGCTTTCTTT
CDR3: CSARIDTEAFF

size: .
D: .
length: 14
J: TRBJ2-1
V: TRBV9
DNA: TGTGCCAGCAGCATCACCTTCAGGGTAAATGAGCAGTTCTTC
CDR3: CASSITFRVNEQFF

size: .
D: .
length: 15
J: TRBJ1-2
V: TRBV5-4
DNA: TGTGCCAGCAGCTTGGGAAGGGGTCTGAACTATGGCTACACCTTC
CDR3: CASSLGRGLNYGYTF

size: once
D: TRBD1
length: 16
J: TRBJ1-1
V: TRBV7-6
DNA: TGTGCCAGCAGCTCGACCTACAGGGGACAAAATACTGAAGCTTTCTTT
CDR3: CASSSTYRGQNTEAFF

size: .
D: .
length: 14
J: TRBJ1-4
V: TRBV18
DNA: TGTGCCAGCTCACCACCCCAGAAACGCGAAAAACTGTTTTTT
CDR3: CASSPPQKREKLFF

size: .
D: .
length: 13
J: TRBJ2-1
V: TRBV7-8
DNA: TGTGCCACGTGTGTTATCTCCTACAATGAGCAGTTCTTC
CDR3: CATCVISYNEQFF

size: .
D: TRBD2
length: 13
J: TRBJ2-5
V: TRBV20-1
DNA: TGCAGTGCTAGTAGCGGGGGAGAAGAGACCCAGTACTTC
CDR3: CSASSGGEETQYF

size: once
D: .
length: 14
J: TRBJ1-2
V: TRBV5-5
DNA: TGTGCCAGCAGCTTCCCAGGGAAAAACTATGGCTACACCTTC
CDR3: CASSFPGKNYGYTF

size: .
D: TRBD2
length: 15
J: TRBJ2-1
V: TRBV5-4
DNA: TGTGCCAGCAGCAAAACTAGCGGGGGGGCTAATGAGCAGTTCTTC
CDR3: CASSKTSGGANEQFF

size: .
D: TRBD1
length: 18
J: TRBJ1-1
V: TRBV4-1
DNA: TGCGCCAGCACAAAGAGGGGACAGGGTTTAAGGGGGACTATTGGAGCTTTCTTT
CDR3: CASTKRGQGLRGTIGAFF

size: .
D: TRBD1
length: 14
J: TRBJ1-6
V: TRBV30
DNA: TGTGCCTGGAGGGGGGACAGGACTAATTCACCCCTCCACTTT
CDR3: CAWRGDRTNSPLHF

size: .
D: .
length: 13
J: TRBJ1-1
V: TRBV2
DNA: TGTGCCAGCAACCTCGACTTGAACACTGAAGCTTTCTTT
CDR3: CASNLDLNTEAFF

size: .
D: TRBD2
length: 16
J: TRBJ2-5
V: TRBV6-2/TRBV6-3
DNA: TGTGCCAGCAGTTCCCTAGCGGGGGCCTTACAAGAGACCCAGTACTTC
CDR3: CASSSLAGALQETQYF

size: few
D: TRBD1
length: 15
J: TRBJ1-5
V: TRBV2
DNA: TGTGCCAGCATACGACAGGGGCTCGTCCTTCAGCCCCAGCATTTT
CDR3: CASIRQGLVLQPQHF

size: .
D: .
length: 17
J: TRBJ2-5
V: TRBV7-8
DNA: TGTGCCAGCAGCTCATACCTACTCTACAGGGAGAGGGAGACCCAGTACTTC
CDR3: CASSSYLLYRERETQYF